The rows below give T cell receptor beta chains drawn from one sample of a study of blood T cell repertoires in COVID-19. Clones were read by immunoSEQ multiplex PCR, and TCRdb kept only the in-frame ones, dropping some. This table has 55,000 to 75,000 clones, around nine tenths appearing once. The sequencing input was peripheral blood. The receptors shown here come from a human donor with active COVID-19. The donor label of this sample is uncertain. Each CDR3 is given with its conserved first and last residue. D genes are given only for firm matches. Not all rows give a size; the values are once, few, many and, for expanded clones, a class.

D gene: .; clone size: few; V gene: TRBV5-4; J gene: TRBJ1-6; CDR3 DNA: TGTGCCAGCAGCGATTCCCGAGGAGGTTTAGGTTATAATTCACCCCTCCACTTT; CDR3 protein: CASSDSRGGLGYNSPLHF
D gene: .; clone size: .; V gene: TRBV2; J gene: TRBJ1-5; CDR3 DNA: TGTGCCAGCAGTCCCTTACCGGGAGGACGCAATCAGCCCCAGCATTTT; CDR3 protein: CASSPLPGGRNQPQHF
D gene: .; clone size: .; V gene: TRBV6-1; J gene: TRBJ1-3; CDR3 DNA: TGTGCCAGCAGTGATATTACCAGCTCTGGAAACACCATATATTTT; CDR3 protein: CASSDITSSGNTIYF
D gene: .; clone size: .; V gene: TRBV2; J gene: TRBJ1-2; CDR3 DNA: TGTGCCAGCTTCTGGTTGGATCTCGGGGAGGGCTACACCTTC; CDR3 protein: CASFWLDLGEGYTF
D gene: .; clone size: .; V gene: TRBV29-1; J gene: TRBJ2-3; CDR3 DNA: TGCAGCGTTTTCTTCGACAGGAGCGGCGCAGATACGCAGTATTTT; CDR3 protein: CSVFFDRSGADTQYF
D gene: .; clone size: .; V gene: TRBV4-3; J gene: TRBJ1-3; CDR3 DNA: TGCGCCAGCAGCCAAGATCTGAGGGGGGGAAACACCATATATTTT; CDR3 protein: CASSQDLRGGNTIYF
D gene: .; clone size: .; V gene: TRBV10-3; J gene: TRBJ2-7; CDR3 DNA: TGTGCCATCAGTGGAGGGAACGTGGGCTACGAGCAGTACTTC; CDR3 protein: CAISGGNVGYEQYF
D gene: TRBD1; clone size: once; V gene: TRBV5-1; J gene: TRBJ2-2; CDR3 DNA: TGCGCCAGCAGCTCCTCCTCAGGGGGAACCGGGGAGCTGTTTTTT; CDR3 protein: CASSSSSGGTGELFF
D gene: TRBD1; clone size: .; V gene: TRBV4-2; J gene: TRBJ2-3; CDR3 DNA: TGTGCCAGCAGCCCTTTCGACAGGGACGAAGATACGCAGTATTTT; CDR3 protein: CASSPFDRDEDTQYF
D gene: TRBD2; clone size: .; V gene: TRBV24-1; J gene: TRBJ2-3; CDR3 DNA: TGTGCCACCAGTGATCAGCGGGGACCCACAGATACGCAGTATTTT; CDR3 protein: CATSDQRGPTDTQYF
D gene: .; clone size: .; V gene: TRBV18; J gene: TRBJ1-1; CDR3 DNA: TGTGCCAGCTCACGGGACGGGGGATCGGGCACTGAAGCTTTCTTT; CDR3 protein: CASSRDGGSGTEAFF
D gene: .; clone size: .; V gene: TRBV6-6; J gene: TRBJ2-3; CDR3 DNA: TGTGCCAGCACCAGGGGAAGTGGCACAGATACGCAGTATTTT; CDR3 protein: CASTRGSGTDTQYF
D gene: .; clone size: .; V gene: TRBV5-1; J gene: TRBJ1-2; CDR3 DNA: TGCGCCAGCAGCTTAAGAGGGAACTATGGCTACACCTTC; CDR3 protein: CASSLRGNYGYTF
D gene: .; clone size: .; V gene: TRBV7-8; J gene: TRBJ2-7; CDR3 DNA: TGTGCCAGCAGCCCTGGGGGGATGAGAGGCGAGCAGTACTTC; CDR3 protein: CASSPGGMRGEQYF
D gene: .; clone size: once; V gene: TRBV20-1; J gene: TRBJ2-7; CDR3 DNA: TGCAGTGCTAGAGTTGGCGGTGAGCAGTACTTC; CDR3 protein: CSARVGGEQYF
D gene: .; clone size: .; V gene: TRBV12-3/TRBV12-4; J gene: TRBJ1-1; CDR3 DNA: TGTGCCAGCAGCCCTACCGAGAACACTGAAGCTTTCTTT; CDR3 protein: CASSPTENTEAFF
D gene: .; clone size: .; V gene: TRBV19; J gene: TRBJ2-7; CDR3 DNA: TGTGCCAGTAGCCTTGGGGGGTCATCCTACGAGCAGTACTTC; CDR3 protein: CASSLGGSSYEQYF
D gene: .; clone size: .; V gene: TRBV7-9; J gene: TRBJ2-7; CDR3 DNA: TGTGCCAGCAGCTCCAGCGGCGGCAGGGGCTACGAGCAGTACTTC; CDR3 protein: CASSSSGGRGYEQYF
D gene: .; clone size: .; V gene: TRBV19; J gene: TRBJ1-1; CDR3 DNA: TGTGCCAGTAGTTCCAGACAGCAGAACACTGAAGCTTTCTTT; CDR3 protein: CASSSRQQNTEAFF
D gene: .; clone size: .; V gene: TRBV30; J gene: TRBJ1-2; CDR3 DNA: TGTGCCTGGAGGCGCGGGCAGAATAACTATGGCTACACCTTC; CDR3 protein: CAWRRGQNNYGYTF
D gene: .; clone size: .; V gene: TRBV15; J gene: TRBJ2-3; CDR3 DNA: TGTGCCACCAGCAGAGTGGTAGCAGATACGCAGTATTTT; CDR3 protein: CATSRVVADTQYF
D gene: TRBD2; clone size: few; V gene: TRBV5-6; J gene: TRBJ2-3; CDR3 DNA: TGTGCCAGCAGCTTAGCGACTAGCGCCACAGATACGCAGTATTTT; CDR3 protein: CASSLATSATDTQYF
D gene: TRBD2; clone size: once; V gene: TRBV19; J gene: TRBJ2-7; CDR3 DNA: TGTGCCAGTACCAAGAAGGGACTAGCGGGAGACGAGCAGTACTTC; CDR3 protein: CASTKKGLAGDEQYF
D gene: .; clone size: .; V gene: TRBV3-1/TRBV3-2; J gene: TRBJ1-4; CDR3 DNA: TGTGCCAGCAGCCAAGGAACTTATGAAAAACTGTTTTTT; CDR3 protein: CASSQGTYEKLFF
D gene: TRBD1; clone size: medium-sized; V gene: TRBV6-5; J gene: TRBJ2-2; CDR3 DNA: TGTGCCAGCAGCGGACAGGGGCACACCGGGGAGCTGTTTTTT; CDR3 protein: CASSGQGHTGELFF
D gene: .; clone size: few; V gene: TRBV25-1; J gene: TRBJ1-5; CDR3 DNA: TGTGCCAGCAGTGAAGGAGGGCAGTTCAATCAGCCCCAGCATTTT; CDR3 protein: CASSEGGQFNQPQHF
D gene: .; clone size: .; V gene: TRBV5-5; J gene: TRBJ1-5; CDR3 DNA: TGTGCCAGCAGTTACGAACACGGTCGCGGGCCCCAGCATTTT; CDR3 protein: CASSYEHGRGPQHF
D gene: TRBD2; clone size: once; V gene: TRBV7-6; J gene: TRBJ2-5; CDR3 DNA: TGTGCCAGCAGCTTGGGACTAGCGGGGGGTAGGGAGACCCAGTACTTC; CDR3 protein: CASSLGLAGGRETQYF
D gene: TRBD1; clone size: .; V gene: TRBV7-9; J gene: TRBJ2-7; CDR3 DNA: TGTGCCAGCAGCTTCGGGGGGACAGGGGTTTTCTACGAGCAGTACTTC; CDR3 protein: CASSFGGTGVFYEQYF
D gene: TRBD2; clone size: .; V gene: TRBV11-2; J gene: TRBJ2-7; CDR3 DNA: TGTGCCAGCAGCCTGCAACTAGCGGGCGTGGGAGGCGAGCAGTACTTC; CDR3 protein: CASSLQLAGVGGEQYF
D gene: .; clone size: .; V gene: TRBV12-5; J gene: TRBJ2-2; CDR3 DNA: TGTGCTAGTGGTTCCACAGGGAGTCCCCGCTTACCGAACACCGGGGAGCTGTTTTTT; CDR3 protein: CASGSTGSPRLPNTGELFF